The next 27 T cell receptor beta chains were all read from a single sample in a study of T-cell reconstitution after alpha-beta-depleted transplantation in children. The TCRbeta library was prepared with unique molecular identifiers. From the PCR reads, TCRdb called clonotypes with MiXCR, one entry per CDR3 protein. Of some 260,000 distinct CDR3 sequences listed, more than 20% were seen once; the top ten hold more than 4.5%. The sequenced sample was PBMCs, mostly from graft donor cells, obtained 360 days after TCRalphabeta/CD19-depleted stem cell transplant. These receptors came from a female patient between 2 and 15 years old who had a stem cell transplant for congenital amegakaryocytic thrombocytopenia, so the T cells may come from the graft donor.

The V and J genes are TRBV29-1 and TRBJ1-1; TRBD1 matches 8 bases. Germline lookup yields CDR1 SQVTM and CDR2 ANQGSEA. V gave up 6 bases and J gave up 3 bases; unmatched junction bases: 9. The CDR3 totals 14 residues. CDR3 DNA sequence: TGCAGCGTCTGTGATCAGGGGGCTTACACTGAAGCTTTCTTT. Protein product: CSVCDQGAYTEAFF.

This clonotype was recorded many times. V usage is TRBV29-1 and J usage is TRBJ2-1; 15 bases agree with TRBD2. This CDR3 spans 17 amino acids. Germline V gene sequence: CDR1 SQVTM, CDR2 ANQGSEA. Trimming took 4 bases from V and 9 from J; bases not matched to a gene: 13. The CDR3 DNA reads TGCAGCGTTGTTCGGGGAGCCGGACTAGCGGGAGGGCCTGAGCAGTTCTTC. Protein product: CSVVRGAGLAGGPEQFF.

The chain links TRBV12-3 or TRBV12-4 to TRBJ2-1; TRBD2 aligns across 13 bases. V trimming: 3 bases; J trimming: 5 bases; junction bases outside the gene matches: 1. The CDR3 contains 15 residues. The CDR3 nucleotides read TGTGCCAGCAGTTTTGGGACTAGCGGGAACAATGAGCAGTTCTTC. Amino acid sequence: CASSFGTSGNNEQFF.

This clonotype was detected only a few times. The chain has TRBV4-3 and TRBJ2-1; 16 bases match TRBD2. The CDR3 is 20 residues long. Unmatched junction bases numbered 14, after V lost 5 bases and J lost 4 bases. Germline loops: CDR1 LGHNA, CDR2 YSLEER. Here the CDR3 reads CASSGVAPGLAGGPYNEQFF. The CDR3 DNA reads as TGCGCCAGCAGCGGGGTGGCCCCGGGACTAGCGGGAGGGCCTTACAATGAGCAGTTCTTC.

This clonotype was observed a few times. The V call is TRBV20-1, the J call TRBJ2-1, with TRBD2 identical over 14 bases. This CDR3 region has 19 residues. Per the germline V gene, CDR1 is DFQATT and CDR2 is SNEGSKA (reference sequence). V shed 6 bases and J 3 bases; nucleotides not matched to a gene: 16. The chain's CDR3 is CSANSARTSGRTNYNEQFF. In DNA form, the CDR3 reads TGCAGTGCCAACTCGGCCAGGACTAGCGGGAGGACTAACTACAATGAGCAGTTCTTC.

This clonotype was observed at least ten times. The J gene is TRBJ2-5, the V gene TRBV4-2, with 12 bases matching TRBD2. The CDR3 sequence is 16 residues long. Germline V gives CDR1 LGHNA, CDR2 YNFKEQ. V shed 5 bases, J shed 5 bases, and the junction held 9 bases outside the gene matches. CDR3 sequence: CASSSTSGRSEETQYF. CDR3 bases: TGTGCCAGCAGCTCAACTAGCGGGAGGTCTGAGGAGACCCAGTACTTC.

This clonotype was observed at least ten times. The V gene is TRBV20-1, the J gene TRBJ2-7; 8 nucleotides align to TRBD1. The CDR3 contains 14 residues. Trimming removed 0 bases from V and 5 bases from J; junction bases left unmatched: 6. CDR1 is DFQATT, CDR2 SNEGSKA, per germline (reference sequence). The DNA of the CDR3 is TGCAGTGCTAGAGAAGGGACAGGTGGCGACGAGCAGTACTTC. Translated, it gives CSAREGTGGDEQYF.

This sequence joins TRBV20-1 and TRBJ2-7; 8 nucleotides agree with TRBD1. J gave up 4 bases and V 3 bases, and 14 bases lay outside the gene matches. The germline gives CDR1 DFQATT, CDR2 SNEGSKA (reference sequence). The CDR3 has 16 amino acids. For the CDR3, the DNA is TGCAGTGCTAGCCACATGGGGTGGCAGGGGGCTTACGAGCAGTACTTC. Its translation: CSASHMGWQGAYEQYF.

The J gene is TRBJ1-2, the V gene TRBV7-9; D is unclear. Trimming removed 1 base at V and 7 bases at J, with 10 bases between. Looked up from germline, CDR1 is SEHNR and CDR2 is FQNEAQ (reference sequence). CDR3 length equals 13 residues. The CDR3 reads CASSLGNYGGYTF. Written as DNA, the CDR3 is TGTGCCAGCAGCTTAGGGAACTATGGTGGCTACACCTTC.

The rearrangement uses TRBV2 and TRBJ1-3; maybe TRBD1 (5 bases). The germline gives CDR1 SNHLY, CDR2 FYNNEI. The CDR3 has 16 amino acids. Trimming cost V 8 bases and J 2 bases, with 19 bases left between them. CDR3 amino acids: CASLRTLRTAGNTIYF. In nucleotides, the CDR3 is TGTGCCAGCTTGCGGACACTGAGGACGGCTGGAAACACCATATATTTT.

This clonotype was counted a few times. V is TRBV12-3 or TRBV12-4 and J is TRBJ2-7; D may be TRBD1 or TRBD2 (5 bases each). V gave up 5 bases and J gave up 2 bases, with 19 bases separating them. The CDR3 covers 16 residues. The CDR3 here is CASSRRRGNLAYEQYF. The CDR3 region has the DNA TGTGCCAGCAGTCGTCGCCGGGGCAACCTCGCCTACGAGCAGTACTTC.

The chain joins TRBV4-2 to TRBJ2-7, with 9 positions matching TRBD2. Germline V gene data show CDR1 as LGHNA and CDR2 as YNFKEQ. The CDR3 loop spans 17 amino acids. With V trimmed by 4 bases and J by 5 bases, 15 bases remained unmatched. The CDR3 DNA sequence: TGTGCCAGCAGCCCTCATGAAAGAGCTAGCGGGATAAACGAGCAGTACTTC. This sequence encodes CASSPHERASGINEQYF.

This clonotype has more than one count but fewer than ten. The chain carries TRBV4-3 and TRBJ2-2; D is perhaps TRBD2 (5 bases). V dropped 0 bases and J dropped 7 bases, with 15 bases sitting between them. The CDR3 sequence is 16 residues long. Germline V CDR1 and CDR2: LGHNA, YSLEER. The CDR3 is CASSQDFLLGSGELFF. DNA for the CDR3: TGCGCCAGCAGCCAAGATTTTCTGCTAGGGAGCGGGGAGCTGTTTTTT.

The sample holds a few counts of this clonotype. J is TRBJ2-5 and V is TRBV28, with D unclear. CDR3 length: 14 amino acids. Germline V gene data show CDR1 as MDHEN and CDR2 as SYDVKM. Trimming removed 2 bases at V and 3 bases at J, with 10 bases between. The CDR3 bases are TGTGCCAGCAGTTTACTTGATAAAGAAGAGACCCAGTACTTC. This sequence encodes CASSLLDKEETQYF.

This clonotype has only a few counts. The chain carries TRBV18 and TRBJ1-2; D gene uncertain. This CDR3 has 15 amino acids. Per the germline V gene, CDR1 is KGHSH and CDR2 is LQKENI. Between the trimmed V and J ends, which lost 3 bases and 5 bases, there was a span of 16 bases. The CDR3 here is CASSPGPGDSYGYTF. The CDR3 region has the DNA TGTGCCAGCTCACCTGGACCAGGCGATAGTTATGGCTACACCTTC.

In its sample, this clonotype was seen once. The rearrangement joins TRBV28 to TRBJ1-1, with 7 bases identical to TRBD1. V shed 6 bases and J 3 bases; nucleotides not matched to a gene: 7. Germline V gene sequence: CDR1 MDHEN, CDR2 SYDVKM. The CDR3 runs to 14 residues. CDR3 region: CASRETGTYTEAFF. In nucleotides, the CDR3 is TGTGCCAGCAGGGAGACAGGGACCTACACTGAAGCTTTCTTT.

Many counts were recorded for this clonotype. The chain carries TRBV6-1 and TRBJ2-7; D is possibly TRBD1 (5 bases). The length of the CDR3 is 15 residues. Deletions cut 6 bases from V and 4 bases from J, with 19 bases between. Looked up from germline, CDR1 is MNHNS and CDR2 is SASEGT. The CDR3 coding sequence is TGTGCCAGCAGCCGGCTGGGGCGGAACCAATACGAGCAGTACTTC. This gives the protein CASSRLGRNQYEQYF.

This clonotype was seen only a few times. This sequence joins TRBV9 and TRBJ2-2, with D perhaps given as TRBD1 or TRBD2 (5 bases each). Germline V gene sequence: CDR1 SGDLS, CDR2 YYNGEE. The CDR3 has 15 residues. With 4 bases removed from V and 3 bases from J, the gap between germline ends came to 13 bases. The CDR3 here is CASSPRGEYTGELFF. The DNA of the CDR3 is TGTGCCAGCAGCCCCCGAGGGGAATACACCGGGGAGCTGTTTTTT. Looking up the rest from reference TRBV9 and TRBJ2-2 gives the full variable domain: DSGVTQTPKHLITATGQRVTLRCSPRSGDLSVYWYQQSLDQGLQFLIQYYNGEERAKGNILERFSAQQFPDLHSELNLSSLELGDSALYFCASSPRGEYTGELFFGEGSRLTVL.

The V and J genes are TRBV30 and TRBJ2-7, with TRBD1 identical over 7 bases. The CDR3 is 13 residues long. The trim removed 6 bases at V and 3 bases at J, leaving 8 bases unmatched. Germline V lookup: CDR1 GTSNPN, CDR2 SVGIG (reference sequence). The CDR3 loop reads CACHPGQNYEQYF. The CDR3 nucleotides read TGTGCCTGCCACCCGGGACAGAACTACGAGCAGTACTTC.

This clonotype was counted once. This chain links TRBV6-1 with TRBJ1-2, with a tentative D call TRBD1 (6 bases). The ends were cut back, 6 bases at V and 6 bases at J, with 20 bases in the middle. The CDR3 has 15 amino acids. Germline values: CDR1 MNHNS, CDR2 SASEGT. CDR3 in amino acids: CASSPGFGGHHGYTF. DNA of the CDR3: TGTGCCAGCAGCCCCGGCTTTGGGGGGCACCATGGCTACACCTTC.

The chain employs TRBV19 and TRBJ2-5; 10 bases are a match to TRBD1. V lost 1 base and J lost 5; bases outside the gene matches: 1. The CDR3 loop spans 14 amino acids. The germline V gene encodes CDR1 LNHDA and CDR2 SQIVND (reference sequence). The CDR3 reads CASSIADRGETQYF. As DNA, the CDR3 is TGTGCCAGTAGTATAGCGGACAGGGGGGAGACCCAGTACTTC.

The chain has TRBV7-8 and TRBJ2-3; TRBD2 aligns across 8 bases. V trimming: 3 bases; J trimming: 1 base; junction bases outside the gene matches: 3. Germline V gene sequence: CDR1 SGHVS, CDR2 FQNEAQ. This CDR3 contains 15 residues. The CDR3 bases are TGTGCCAGCAGCTTCACAGCGGGAGGCACAGATACGCAGTATTTT. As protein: CASSFTAGGTDTQYF.

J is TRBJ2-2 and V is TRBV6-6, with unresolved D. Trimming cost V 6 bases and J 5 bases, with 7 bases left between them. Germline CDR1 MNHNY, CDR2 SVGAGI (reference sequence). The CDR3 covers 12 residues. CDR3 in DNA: TGTGCCAGCAGGACCGGGACCGGGGAGCTGTTTTTT. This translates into CASRTGTGELFF.

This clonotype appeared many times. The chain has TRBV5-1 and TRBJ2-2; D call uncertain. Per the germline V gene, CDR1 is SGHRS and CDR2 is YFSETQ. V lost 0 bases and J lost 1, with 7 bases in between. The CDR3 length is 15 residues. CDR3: CASSLASLNTGELFF. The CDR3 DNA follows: TGCGCCAGCAGCTTGGCTTCCCTGAACACCGGGGAGCTGTTTTTT.

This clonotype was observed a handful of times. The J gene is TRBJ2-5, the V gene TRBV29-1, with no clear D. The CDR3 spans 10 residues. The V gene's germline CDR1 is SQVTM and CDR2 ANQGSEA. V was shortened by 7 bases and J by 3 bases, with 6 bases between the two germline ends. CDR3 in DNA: TGCAGCGCCGTTAAAGAGACCCAGTACTTC. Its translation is CSAVKETQYF.

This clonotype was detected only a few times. The DNA for the CDR3 is TGCAGTGCTAGAGGTAGCGGGGGCTCCTATGAGCAGTTCTTC. This gives the protein CSARGSGGSYEQFF. This chain connects TRBV20-1 to TRBJ2-1, with TRBD2 matching 9 bases. The junction had 6 bases not matched to a gene; V was cut back by 1 base and J by 8 bases. CDR1 DFQATT and CDR2 SNEGSKA come from the germline V gene (reference sequence). This CDR3 contains 14 residues.

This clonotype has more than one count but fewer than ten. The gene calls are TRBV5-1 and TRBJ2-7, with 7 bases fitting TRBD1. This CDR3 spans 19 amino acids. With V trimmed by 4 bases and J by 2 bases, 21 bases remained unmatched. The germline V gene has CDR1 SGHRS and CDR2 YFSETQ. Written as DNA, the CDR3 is TGCGCCAGCAGCGCGACAGGGAAGGGTTTCCCAGAGTACACCTACGAGCAGTACTTC. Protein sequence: CASSATGKGFPEYTYEQYF.